Presented here are 19 T cell receptor beta chains from one specimen sequenced in a study of blood T cell repertoires in COVID-19. Produced via immunoSEQ multiplex PCR; TCRdb's table is partial and in-frame only. The sample lists fewer than 600,000 clones, about 91% occurring once. Specimen: peripheral blood. All receptors derive from a young man with COVID-19, enrolled during active disease.

The chain combines TRBV18 with TRBJ2-7, with TRBD1 matching 8 bases. This CDR3 has 14 amino acids. Unmatched junction bases numbered 5, after V lost 3 bases and J lost 4 bases. Germline-derived CDR1 and CDR2 are KGHSH and LQKENI. CDR3 loop: CASSPRDRRYEQYF. The CDR3 DNA is TGTGCCAGCTCACCGCGGGACAGGAGGTACGAGCAGTACTTC.

The CDR3 is CASSSPQGAITEAFF. CDR3 coding DNA: TGCGCCAGCAGCTCCCCACAGGGGGCGATAACTGAAGCTTTCTTT. This chain links TRBV5-1 with TRBJ1-1; 9 positions match TRBD1. The CDR3 sequence is 15 residues long. V lost 3 bases to trimming and J lost 5 bases; unmatched junction nucleotides: 8. The germline V gene encodes CDR1 SGHRS and CDR2 YFSETQ.

This chain uses TRBV20-1 with TRBJ1-1; D is unresolved. V lost 3 bases, J lost 7 bases, and 9 bases lay in between. Germline CDR1 is DFQATT and CDR2 is SNEGSKA (reference sequence). This CDR3 comprises 11 residues. This CDR3 reads CSASGPSEAFF. The CDR3 DNA reads TGCAGTGCTAGTGGCCCCAGTGAAGCTTTCTTT.

The chain has TRBV2 and TRBJ2-7; a possible D gene is TRBD2 (5 bases). The CDR3 consists of 11 residues. Germline V gene data show CDR1 as SNHLY and CDR2 as FYNNEI. V was shortened by 6 bases and J by 5 bases, with 8 bases between the two germline ends. The CDR3 sequence: CASSAGHEQYF. The CDR3 nucleotides read TGTGCCAGCAGCGCGGGCCACGAGCAGTACTTC.

The rearrangement links TRBV30 to TRBJ2-7; possible D gene TRBD1, 6 bases. There are 13 residues in the CDR3. Per the germline V gene, CDR1 is GTSNPN and CDR2 is SVGIG (reference sequence). Trimming stripped 6 bases from V and 2 bases from J, with 14 bases between. The DNA for the CDR3 is TGTGCCTGCTTCCGGGACACCCCCTACGAGCAGTACTTC. Residues: CACFRDTPYEQYF. Combining the CDR3 with reference TRBV30 and TRBJ2-7 gives the whole variable domain SQTIHQWPATLVQPVGSPLSLECTVEGTSNPNLYWYRQAAGRGLQLLFYSVGIGQISSEVPQNLSASRPQDRQFILSSKKLLLSDSGFYLCACFRDTPYEQYFGPGTRLTVT.

The chain is built from TRBV3-1 (or the pseudogene TRBV3-2) and TRBJ2-7; 10 bases line up with TRBD2. Germline values: CDR1 LGHDT, CDR2 YNNKEL (reference sequence). The J segment lost 3 bases and the V segment lost 0 bases, leaving 14 bases of the junction unmatched. This CDR3 contains 19 residues. DNA for the CDR3: TGTGCCAGCAGCCAAGAAAAACTAGCGGGACCGACAGGCCTCTACGAGCAGTACTTC. This gives the protein CASSQEKLAGPTGLYEQYF.

This chain connects TRBV5-5 to TRBJ2-7, with D possibly being TRBD2 (6 bases). Per germline, CDR1 SGHKS and CDR2 YYEKEE (reference sequence). The CDR3 consists of 16 residues. With 0 bases removed from V and 2 bases from J, the gap between germline ends came to 15 bases. CDR3 DNA: TGTGCCAGCAGCTTGGGAAGGGGAGGATCCCCCTACGAGCAGTACTTC. This encodes CASSLGRGGSPYEQYF.

The gene calls are TRBV7-8 and TRBJ1-4; 10 nucleotides align to TRBD1. Germline V gene data show CDR1 as SGHVS and CDR2 as FQNEAQ. The junction had 7 bases not matched to a gene; V was cut back by 5 bases and J by 10 bases. The CDR3 has 14 amino acids. DNA of the CDR3: TGTGCCAGCAGCCCTGGGACAGGGGAAGGAAAACTGTTTTTT. Its translation: CASSPGTGEGKLFF. Filled out from reference TRBV7-8 and TRBJ1-4, the complete variable domain reads GAGVSQSPRYKVAKRGQDVALRCDPISGHVSLFWYQQALGQGPEFLTYFQNEAQLDKSGLPSDRFFAERPEGSVSTLKIQRTQQEDSAVYLCASSPGTGEGKLFFGSGTQLSVL.

The gene calls are TRBV9 and TRBJ2-2, with D perhaps TRBD1 (7 bases). V was shortened by 2 bases and J by 0 bases, with 11 bases between the two germline ends. The CDR3 contains 16 residues. In germline, CDR1 is SGDLS, CDR2 YYNGEE. CDR3 in amino acids: CASSVRGAPNTGELFF. CDR3 in DNA: TGTGCCAGCAGCGTCAGGGGGGCGCCGAACACCGGGGAGCTGTTTTTT.

This chain links TRBV13 with TRBJ2-1; TRBD2 matches at 7 bases. The CDR3 loop spans 14 amino acids. CDR1 is PRHDT, CDR2 FYEKMQ, per germline (reference sequence). The V gene end was trimmed by 4 bases and the J gene end by 9 bases; junction bases not matched to a gene: 9. CDR3 bases: TGTGCCAGCAGCTCGGGCCTAAGGGAGGGTGAGCAGTTCTTC. Protein: CASSSGLREGEQFF. The full variable domain, in which reference TRBV13 and TRBJ2-1 provide the parts outside the CDR3, is AAGVIQSPRHLIKEKRETATLKCYPIPRHDTVYWYQQGPGQDPQFLISFYEKMQSDKGSIPDRFSAQQFSDYHSELNMSSLELGDSALYFCASSSGLREGEQFFGPGTRLTVL.

The V and J genes are TRBV2 and TRBJ1-5; D possibly corresponds to TRBD1 (6 bases). The germline gives CDR1 SNHLY, CDR2 FYNNEI. This CDR3 contains 14 residues. The V gene lost 7 bases and the J gene lost 0 bases, with 10 bases spanning the gap. The CDR3 DNA reads as TGTGCCAGCACAGGGGCTTATAGCAATCAGCCCCAGCATTTT. Protein sequence: CASTGAYSNQPQHF.

V gene TRBV27 combines with J gene TRBJ2-7; 8 nucleotides align to TRBD2. Germline V CDR1 and CDR2: MNHEY, SMNVEV (reference sequence). The CDR3 consists of 16 residues. J lost 1 base, V lost 0 bases, and 5 bases had no gene match. CDR3 nucleotide sequence: TGTGCCAGCAGTTTATCGTTCGCGGGGGGATCCTACGAGCAGTACTTC. It specifies CASSLSFAGGSYEQYF.

The chain is built from TRBV6-5 and TRBJ2-2, with 8 positions matching TRBD1. CDR1 MNHEY and CDR2 SVGAGI come from the germline V gene. The CDR3 runs to 15 residues. Losses at the gene ends were 6 bases for V and 6 bases for J; bases not matched to a gene: 9. The CDR3 DNA is TGTGCCAGCAGAACTGACAGGGGAGGCGCCGGGGAGCTGTTTTTT. Translating it yields CASRTDRGGAGELFF.

This sequence joins TRBV11-2 and TRBJ2-2, with 9 bases fitting TRBD1. J lost 1 base, V lost 4 bases, and 10 bases had no gene match. The CDR3 has 18 residues. Germline V lookup: CDR1 SGHAT, CDR2 FQNNGV. The CDR3 region is CASSSFPGQGGNTGELFF. The CDR3 DNA sequence: TGTGCCAGCAGCTCCTTCCCGGGACAGGGTGGGAACACCGGGGAGCTGTTTTTT.

CDR3 nucleotide sequence: TGTGCCAGCAGTTCCAACAGGGGGCGGGGTGAAAAACTGTTTTTT. Residues: CASSSNRGRGEKLFF. V and J are TRBV27 and TRBJ1-4; 9 positions agree with TRBD1. Germline V lookup: CDR1 MNHEY, CDR2 SMNVEV (reference sequence). V gave up 4 bases and J gave up 7 bases; unmatched junction bases: 7. This CDR3 has 15 residues.

V is TRBV10-3 and J is TRBJ1-6; D is possibly TRBD1 (5 bases). The germline V gene has CDR1 ENHRY and CDR2 SYGVKD. V was pared by 3 bases and J by 6 bases, with 9 bases between. The CDR3 loop spans 14 amino acids. CDR3: CAISELTANSPLHF. The CDR3 coding sequence is TGTGCCATCAGTGAACTGACAGCTAATTCACCCCTCCACTTT.

The chain joins TRBV18 to TRBJ2-1; D unresolved. CDR3 length: 17 amino acids. CDR1 is KGHSH and CDR2 is LQKENI in the germline V gene. V was shortened by 5 bases and J by 3 bases, with 20 bases between the two germline ends. CDR3 nucleotides: TGTGCCAGCTCATCCGAAACTGGAGCCGTCCGCTACAATGAGCAGTTCTTC. Amino acid sequence: CASSSETGAVRYNEQFF. Based on the CDR3 plus reference TRBV18 and TRBJ2-1, the full variable domain is NAGVMQNPRHLVRRRGQEARLRCSPMKGHSHVYWYRQLPEEGLKFMVYLQKENIIDESGMPKERFSAEFPKEGPSILRIQQVVRGDSAAYFCASSSETGAVRYNEQFFGPGTRLTVL.

This sequence joins TRBV5-1 and TRBJ2-5; D is perhaps TRBD2 (6 bases). The ends were cut back, 0 bases at V and 2 bases at J, with 11 bases in the middle. Per germline, CDR1 SGHRS and CDR2 YFSETQ. This CDR3 has 15 residues. The DNA of the CDR3 is TGCGCCAGCAGCTTGGTGGCGGGACCACAAGAGACCCAGTACTTC. Encoded protein: CASSLVAGPQETQYF.

CDR3 sequence (DNA): TGTGCCAGCAGCTGGGGGGTCTCCTACAATGAGCAGTTCTTC. Translated, it gives CASSWGVSYNEQFF. The chain carries TRBV7-9 and TRBJ2-1; D possibly corresponds to TRBD2 (6 bases). Germline CDR1 reads SEHNR; CDR2 reads FQNEAQ (reference sequence). The CDR3 totals 14 residues. V shed 4 bases and J shed 0 bases, with 7 bases lying between them.